This T cell receptor beta chain was observed in a study of CD8+CD57+ T cells in acquired aplastic anemia. Profiles of TCR beta VDJ and CDR3 were generated from a genomic DNA template. TCRdb re-derived calls from the reads in MiXCR, one entry per CDR3 protein. The sample contains approximately 81,000 distinct CDR3 sequences, about 45% of which appear only once. This CDR3 spans 15 amino acids. The V and J ends lost 3 bases and 0 bases respectively, with 11 bases between them. Germline CDR1 and CDR2: ENHRY and SYGVKD. The TCR was taken from a human donor in good health, serving as a control. The J gene is TRBJ1-2, the V gene TRBV10-3; D is unclear. Sequenced material: sorted CD4+, CD8+, or CD8+CD57+ T cells (not recorded which) from PBMCs. The CDR3 DNA reads TGTGCCATCAGTGAATCCGGCAGAGCTAACTATGGCTACACCTTC. Its translation: CAISESGRANYGYTF.